The clone carrying this T cell receptor (beta chain) was detected a few times. This sample is drawn from a study of blood T cell repertoires in COVID-19. In the study overall: Sites across the United States, Italy and Spain contributed samples from acute and convalescent COVID-19.

Trimming at V came to 4 bases and at J to 5 bases, leaving 10 bases not matched to a gene. This CDR3 has 15 amino acids. Germline CDR1 SGHNT, CDR2 YYREEE (reference sequence). Libraries were prepared by immunoSEQ multiplex PCR; TCRdb keeps only in-frame clonotypes and omits some of them. This sample has approximately 150,000 clones, with roughly 87% found just once. The sequence was collected from a human donor in a cohort sampled during active COVID-19. J is TRBJ2-7 and V is TRBV5-4; 9 bases map to TRBD1. Source material: peripheral blood. Here the CDR3 DNA reads TGTGCCAGCAGCCCCAGCCGGGACAGGGAAAACGAGCAGTACTTC. Protein: CASSPSRDRENEQYF.